The T cell receptor (beta chain) under discussion was sequenced for a study of blood T cell repertoires in COVID-19. Generated by immunoSEQ multiplex PCR, the TCRdb table keeps only in-frame clones and is missing some. The repertoire holds 150,000 to 200,000 clones, with around three quarters as singletons. Germline V CDR1 and CDR2: SNHLY, FYNNEI. The length of the CDR3 is 16 residues. V gave up 5 bases and J gave up 1 base; unmatched junction bases: 9. The sequencing input was peripheral blood. The receptor comes from a man in his sixties with active or convalescent COVID-19. V gene TRBV2 combines with J gene TRBJ2-7; 9 bases are shared with TRBD1. The CDR3 coding sequence is TGTGCCAGCAGTTCCTCGGAGACAGGGGGTTCCTACGAGCAGTACTTC. Its protein is CASSSSETGGSYEQYF. Using reference TRBV2 and TRBJ2-7 for the parts outside the CDR3, the full variable domain is EPEVTQTPSHQVTQMGQEVILRCVPISNHLYFYWYRQILGQKVEFLVSFYNNEISEKSEIFDDQFSVERPDGSNFTLKIRSTKLEDSAMYFCASSSSETGGSYEQYFGPGTRLTVT.